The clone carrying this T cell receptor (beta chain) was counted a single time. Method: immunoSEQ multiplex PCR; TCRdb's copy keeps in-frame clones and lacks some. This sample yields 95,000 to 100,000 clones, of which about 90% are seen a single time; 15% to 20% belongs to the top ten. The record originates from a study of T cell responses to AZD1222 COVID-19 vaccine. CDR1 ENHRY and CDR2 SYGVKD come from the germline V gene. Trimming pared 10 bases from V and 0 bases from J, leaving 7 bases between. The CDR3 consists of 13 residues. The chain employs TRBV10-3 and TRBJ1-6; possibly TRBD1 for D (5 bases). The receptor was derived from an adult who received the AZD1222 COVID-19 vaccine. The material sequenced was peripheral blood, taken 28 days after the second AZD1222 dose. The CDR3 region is CATGGSYNSPLHF. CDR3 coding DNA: TGTGCCACCGGGGGCTCCTATAATTCACCCCTCCACTTT.